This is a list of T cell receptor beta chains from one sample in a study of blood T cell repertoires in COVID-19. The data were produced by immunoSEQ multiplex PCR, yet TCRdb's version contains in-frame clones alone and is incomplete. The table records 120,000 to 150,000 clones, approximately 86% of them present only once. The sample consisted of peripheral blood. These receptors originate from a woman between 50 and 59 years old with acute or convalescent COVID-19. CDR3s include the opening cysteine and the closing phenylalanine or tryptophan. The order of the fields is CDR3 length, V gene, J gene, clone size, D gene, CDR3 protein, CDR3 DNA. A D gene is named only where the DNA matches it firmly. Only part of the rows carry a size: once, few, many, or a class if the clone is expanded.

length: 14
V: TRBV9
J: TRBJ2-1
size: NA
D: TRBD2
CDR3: CASSETSGWNEQFF
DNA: TGTGCCAGCAGCGAGACTAGCGGATGGAATGAGCAGTTCTTC

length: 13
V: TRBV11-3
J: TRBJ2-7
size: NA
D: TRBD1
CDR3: CASSQGQAYEQYF
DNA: TGTGCCAGCAGCCAGGGACAGGCCTACGAGCAGTACTTC

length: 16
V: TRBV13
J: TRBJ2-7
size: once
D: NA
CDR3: CASSLSGQTLLYEQYF
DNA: TGTGCCAGCAGCTTGTCTGGACAGACACTCCTATACGAGCAGTACTTC

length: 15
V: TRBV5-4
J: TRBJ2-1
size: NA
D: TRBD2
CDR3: CASREGGLAIYEQFF
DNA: TGTGCCAGCAGGGAAGGGGGACTAGCGATCTATGAGCAGTTCTTC

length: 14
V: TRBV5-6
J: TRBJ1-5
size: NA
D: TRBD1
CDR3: CASSSGTGGQPQHF
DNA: TGTGCCAGCAGCTCGGGGACAGGGGGTCAGCCCCAGCATTTT

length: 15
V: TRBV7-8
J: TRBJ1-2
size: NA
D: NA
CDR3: CASSSVVSDYYGYTF
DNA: TGTGCCAGCAGCTCCGTAGTTTCGGACTACTATGGCTACACCTTC

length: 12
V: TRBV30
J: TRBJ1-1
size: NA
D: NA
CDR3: CAWSVGGTEAFF
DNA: TGTGCCTGGAGTGTAGGGGGCACTGAAGCTTTCTTT

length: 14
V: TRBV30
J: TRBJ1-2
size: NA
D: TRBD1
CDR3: CAWSIGQGAYGYTF
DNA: TGTGCCTGGAGTATCGGACAGGGTGCCTATGGCTACACCTTC

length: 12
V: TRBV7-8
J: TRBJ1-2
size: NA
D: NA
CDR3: CASSLGRTGYTF
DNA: TGTGCCAGCAGCCTCGGGCGGACAGGCTACACCTTC

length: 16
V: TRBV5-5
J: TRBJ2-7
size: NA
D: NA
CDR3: CASSLVGGITIYEQYF
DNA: TGTGCCAGCAGCTTGGTAGGCGGGATTACTATCTACGAGCAGTACTTC

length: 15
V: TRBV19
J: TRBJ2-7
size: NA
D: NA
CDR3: CASSIGGQRPYEQYF
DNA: TGTGCCAGTAGTATAGGCGGTCAGAGACCCTACGAGCAGTACTTC

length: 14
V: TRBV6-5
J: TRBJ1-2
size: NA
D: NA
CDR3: CASSYSQQNYGYTF
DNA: TGTGCCAGCAGTTACTCGCAACAGAACTATGGCTACACCTTC

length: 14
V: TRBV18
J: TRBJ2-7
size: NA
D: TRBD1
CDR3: CASSPLDRDHEQYF
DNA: TGTGCCAGCTCACCATTGGACAGGGACCACGAGCAGTACTTC

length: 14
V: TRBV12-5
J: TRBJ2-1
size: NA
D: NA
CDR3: CASGPGDRVNEQFF
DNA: TGTGCTAGTGGTCCTGGTGACCGGGTCAATGAGCAGTTCTTC

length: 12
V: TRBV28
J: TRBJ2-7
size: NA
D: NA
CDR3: CASSLRTGRAYF
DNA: TGTGCCAGCAGTTTACGTACAGGCCGAGCGTACTTC

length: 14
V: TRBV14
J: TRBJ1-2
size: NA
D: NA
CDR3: CASSQDRANYGYTF
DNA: TGTGCCAGCAGCCAAGACCGAGCTAACTATGGCTACACCTTC

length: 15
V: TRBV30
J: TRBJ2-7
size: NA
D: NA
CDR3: CAWSSREVITYEQYF
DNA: TGTGCCTGGAGCTCAAGAGAGGTAATAACCTACGAGCAGTACTTC

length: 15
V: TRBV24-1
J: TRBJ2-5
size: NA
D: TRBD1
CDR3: CATSDRDRVRETQYF
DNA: TGTGCCACCAGTGATCGGGACAGGGTTAGAGAGACCCAGTACTTC

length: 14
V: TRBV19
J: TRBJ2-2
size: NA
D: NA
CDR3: CASSIAQNTGELFF
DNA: TGTGCCAGTAGTATAGCACAGAACACCGGGGAGCTGTTTTTT

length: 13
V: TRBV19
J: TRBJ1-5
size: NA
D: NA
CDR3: CASSSGVRQPQHF
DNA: TGTGCCAGTAGTTCGGGGGTCCGGCAGCCCCAGCATTTT

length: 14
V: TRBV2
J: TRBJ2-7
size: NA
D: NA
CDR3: CASSGDMWSYEQYF
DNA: TGTGCCAGCAGTGGGGACATGTGGTCCTACGAGCAGTACTTC

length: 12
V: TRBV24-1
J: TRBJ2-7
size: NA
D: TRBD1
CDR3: CATDRVTYEQYF
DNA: TGTGCCACCGACAGGGTAACCTACGAGCAGTACTTC

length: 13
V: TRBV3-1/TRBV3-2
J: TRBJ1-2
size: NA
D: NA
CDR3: CASTEDSRGGYTF
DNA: TGTGCCAGCACCGAGGACTCCCGAGGTGGCTACACCTTC

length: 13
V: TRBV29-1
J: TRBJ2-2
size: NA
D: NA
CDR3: CSVNHANTGELFF
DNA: TGCAGCGTTAATCATGCGAACACCGGGGAGCTGTTTTTT

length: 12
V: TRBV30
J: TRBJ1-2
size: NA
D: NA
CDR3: CAWRAVGGGYTF
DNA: TGTGCCTGGAGAGCGGTAGGGGGAGGCTACACCTTC

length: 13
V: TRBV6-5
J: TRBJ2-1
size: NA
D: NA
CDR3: CASSYGGDNEQFF
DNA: TGTGCCAGCAGTTACGGCGGAGACAATGAGCAGTTCTTC

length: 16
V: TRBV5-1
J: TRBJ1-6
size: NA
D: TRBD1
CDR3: CASSLGPGQVNSPLHF
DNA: TGCGCCAGCAGCTTGGGGCCGGGACAGGTCAATTCACCCCTCCACTTT

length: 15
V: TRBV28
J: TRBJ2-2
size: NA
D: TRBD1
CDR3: CASRGGTGGPGELFF
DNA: TGTGCCAGCAGAGGAGGGACAGGGGGCCCCGGGGAGCTGTTTTTT

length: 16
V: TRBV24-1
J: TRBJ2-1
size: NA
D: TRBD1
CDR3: CATSDFSLTGDDEQFF
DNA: TGTGCCACCAGTGATTTCTCCTTGACAGGGGACGATGAGCAGTTCTTC

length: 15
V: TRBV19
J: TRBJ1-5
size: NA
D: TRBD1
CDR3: CASSRDRESNQPQHF
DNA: TGTGCCAGTAGTAGGGACAGGGAGAGCAATCAGCCCCAGCATTTT

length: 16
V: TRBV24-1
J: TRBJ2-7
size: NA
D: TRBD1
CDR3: CATSDNTGTGGHEQYF
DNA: TGTGCCACCAGTGATAACACCGGGACAGGGGGCCACGAGCAGTACTTC

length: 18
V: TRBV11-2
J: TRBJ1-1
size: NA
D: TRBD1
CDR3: CASSFNIRTGYVNTEAFF
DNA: TGTGCCAGCAGCTTTAACATCCGGACAGGGTATGTGAACACTGAAGCTTTCTTT

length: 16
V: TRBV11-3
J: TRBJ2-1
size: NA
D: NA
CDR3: CASSLDLASGDNEQFF
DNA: TGTGCCAGCAGCTTAGATCTGGCCAGCGGCGACAATGAGCAGTTCTTC

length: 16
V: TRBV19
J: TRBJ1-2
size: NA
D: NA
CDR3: CASSLIQGRGYYGYTF
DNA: TGTGCCAGTAGTCTGATACAGGGAAGGGGCTACTATGGCTACACCTTC

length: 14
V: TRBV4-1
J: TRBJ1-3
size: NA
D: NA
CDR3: CASRPWSSGNTIYF
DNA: TGCGCCAGCAGGCCCTGGAGCTCTGGAAACACCATATATTTT

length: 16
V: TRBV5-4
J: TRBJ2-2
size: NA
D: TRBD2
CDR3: CASRASGGDNTGELFF
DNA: TGTGCCAGCAGAGCTAGCGGGGGGGATAACACCGGGGAGCTGTTTTTT

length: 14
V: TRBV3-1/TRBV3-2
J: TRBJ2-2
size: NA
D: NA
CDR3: CASSQAVNTGELFF
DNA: TGTGCCAGCAGCCAAGCGGTGAACACCGGGGAGCTGTTTTTT

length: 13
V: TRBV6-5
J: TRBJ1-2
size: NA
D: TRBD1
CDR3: CASRWGQGYGYTF
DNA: TGTGCCAGCAGGTGGGGACAGGGCTATGGCTACACCTTC

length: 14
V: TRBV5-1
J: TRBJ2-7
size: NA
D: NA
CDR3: CASSLTPRSYEQYF
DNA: TGCGCCAGCAGCTTGACCCCCAGGTCCTACGAGCAGTACTTC

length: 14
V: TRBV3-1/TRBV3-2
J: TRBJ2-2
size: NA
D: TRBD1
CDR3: CASSLQGASGELFF
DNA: TGTGCCAGCAGCTTACAGGGGGCTTCCGGGGAGCTGTTTTTT